This T cell receptor (beta chain) stems from a study of cytomegalovirus exposure and HLA in healthy donors. PCR involved 60 Vbeta and 13 Jbeta primers. Using immunoSEQ multiplex PCR, the repertoire was profiled, and TCRdb retains in-frame clones only, with some absent. Of some 190,000 clones listed, roughly 80% are singletons. The V and J ends lost 1 base and 1 base, in that order; junction bases with no gene match: 6. Germline CDR1 is SEHNR and CDR2 is FQNEAQ (reference sequence). The CDR3 has 16 amino acids. Sequences were obtained from PBMCs. This chain joins TRBV7-9 and TRBJ2-7; TRBD2 agrees at 8 bases. The TCR sequence derives from a woman under 40 in good health and CMV-seropositive. This CDR3 is CASSLGAGGNSYEQYF. The CDR3 bases are TGTGCCAGCAGCTTAGGGGCGGGGGGAAATTCCTACGAGCAGTACTTC. The whole variable domain, remainder taken from reference TRBV7-9 and TRBJ2-7, is DTGVSQNPRHKITKRGQNVTFRCDPISEHNRLYWYRQTLGQGPEFLTYFQNEAQLEKSRLLSDRFSAERPKGSFSTLEIQRTEQGDSAMYLCASSLGAGGNSYEQYFGPGTRLTVT.